This T cell receptor (beta chain) is drawn from a study of blood T cell repertoires in COVID-19. Study information: Sites across the United States, Italy and Spain contributed samples from acute and convalescent COVID-19. PBMCs, B-cell-depleted T cells, or T cells provided the cDNA or gDNA that made up the material.

The table lists this clone with a count of one. Authors' data handling: How many nucleated cells were present was estimated from reference gene primer amplification. The repertoire was sequenced with immunoSEQ multiplex PCR; TCRdb's copy has only in-frame clones and lacks some. That table is the source of V, J and clone size, and D and trimming were worked out from the DNA. Of roughly 120,000 clones listed, roughly 91% were seen once; the top ten hold approximately 3.5%. This CDR3 region has 15 residues. V lost 0 bases, J lost 1 base, and 9 bases lay in between. The germline gives CDR1 ENHRY, CDR2 SYGVKD.

Sequencing was carried out using peripheral blood. This rearrangement joins TRBV10-3 to TRBJ1-1, with D unresolved. This clonotype was obtained from a woman between 50 and 59 years old with acute or convalescent COVID-19. Written as DNA, the CDR3 is TGTGCCATCAGTGAGTCGGGCCAGGAGAACACTGAAGCTTTCTTT. Protein product: CAISESGQENTEAFF.